The 3 T cell receptor beta chains reported below all come from one sample, sequenced in a study of CD8 T cells in Susac syndrome. Random hexamers were used to reverse transcribe roughly 0.5 to 1 ug of RNA. One entry per CDR3 protein, called by TCRdb with MiXCR from the immunoSEQ multiplex PCR reads. The data show about 210,000 distinct CDR3 sequences, less than 95% seen once. Sequenced material: CD4+ T cells from PBMCs. All receptors come from a human donor with Susac syndrome.

The chain couples TRBV30 to TRBJ2-1; the D gene is possibly TRBD1 (6 bases). V lost 4 bases, J lost 8 bases, and 12 bases lay in between. The CDR3 covers 12 residues. The germline gives CDR1 GTSNPN, CDR2 SVGIG (reference sequence). In DNA, the CDR3 is TGTGCCTGGAAAGGGGGTAGAGATGAGCAGTTCTTC. Its protein is CAWKGGRDEQFF.

The chain has TRBV6-6 and TRBJ2-3; 9 bases are a match to TRBD2. CDR3 length: 15 residues. The J segment lost 6 bases and the V segment lost 2 bases, leaving 6 bases of the junction unmatched. CDR1 is MNHNY and CDR2 is SVGAGI in the germline V gene (reference sequence). CDR3 bases: TGTGCCAGCAGTTACGGGGCGGGGGGGCCGGATACGCAGTATTTT. Translation: CASSYGAGGPDTQYF.

The J gene is TRBJ1-5, the V gene TRBV7-2, with D possibly TRBD1 on 5 matching bases. There are 13 residues in the CDR3. V lost 4 bases and J 4 bases, leaving 8 bases between the germline ends. From germline, CDR1 is SGHTA and CDR2 FQGNSA. CDR3 in DNA: TGTGCCAGCAGCTCCGACAGAAATCAGCCCCAGCATTTT. This encodes CASSSDRNQPQHF.